This note documents a single TCR beta chain sequence. This sample was included in a study of blood T cell repertoires in COVID-19. Study summary: T cells, B-cell-depleted T cells, or PBMCs supplied cDNA or gDNA.

The V end was cut by 4 bases, the J end by 4 bases, with 6 bases between. CDR1 SGHRS and CDR2 YFSETQ come from the germline V gene. This CDR3 region has 12 residues. As processed by the authors: It was from reference gene primer amplification that nucleated cell counts were estimated. Sequencing used immunoSEQ multiplex PCR; TCRdb keeps in-frame clones, though not all of them. V and J calls and clone size follow that table, whereas D and trimming were derived from the DNA. The top ten clones hold approximately 50% of a sample with roughly 64,000 clones, roughly two thirds of them seen once. Sequencing used PBMCs or T cells enriched from blood (not recorded which). The chain couples TRBV5-1 to TRBJ1-3, with D uncertain. The TCR sequence derives from a woman aged 55-75 years who had been exposed to COVID-19. In nucleotides, the CDR3 is TGCGCCAGCAGCAGGGAGGGAAACACCATATATTTT. Encoded protein: CASSREGNTIYF.